Following are 15 T cell receptor beta chains from one sample sequenced in a study of shared clonotypes between healthy human individuals. Naivety among CD8 cells was defined by CD45RO negativity and positive CCR7 selection, thereby excluding terminally differentiated effector memory CD45RA+ cells. Clones were sequenced by immunoSEQ multiplex PCR, and TCRdb holds only the in-frame ones, with some missing. The data show over 2,000,000 clones, 85% to 95% seen once. Sequencing was carried out using naive CD8+ T cells from PBMCs. The source is a young man in good health. Some clones in this sample may be carry-over from other donors' samples.

The chain has TRBV5-4 and TRBJ2-7; no firm D call. The CDR3 is 17 amino acids. Germline-derived CDR1 and CDR2 are SGHNT and YYREEE (reference sequence). Between the trimmed V and J ends, which lost 4 bases and 0 bases, there was a span of 20 bases. Written as DNA, the CDR3 is TGTGCCAGCAGCCCCGGAATTTGGGTTGAGAACTCCTACGAGCAGTACTTC. This translates into CASSPGIWVENSYEQYF.

The chain recombines TRBV27 with TRBJ2-7; 12 bases align to TRBD2. Germline values: CDR1 MNHEY, CDR2 SMNVEV (reference sequence). CDR3 length: 15 amino acids. V was pared by 5 bases and J by 5 bases, with 7 bases of the junction left unmatched. The CDR3 reads CASSRGASGRDEQYF. DNA of the CDR3: TGTGCCAGCAGTCGTGGGGCTAGCGGGAGGGACGAGCAGTACTTC.

This chain joins TRBV20-1 and TRBJ2-2, with D maybe TRBD1 (6 bases). The CDR3 has 11 amino acids. V was shortened by 7 bases and J by 6 bases, with 9 bases between the two germline ends. Germline loops: CDR1 DFQATT, CDR2 SNEGSKA (reference sequence). The CDR3 nucleotides are TGCAGTGGCAGGGGCTCCGGGGAGCTGTTTTTT. It encodes CSGRGSGELFF.

The chain combines TRBV4-1 with TRBJ1-5, with no clear D. Germline CDR1 and CDR2: MGHRA and YSYEKL. The CDR3 is 15 amino acids. Trimming pared 0 bases from V and 4 bases from J, leaving 10 bases between. CDR3 bases: TGCGCCAGCAGCCAAGAGGCCGCCCTTAATCAGCCCCAGCATTTT. This translates into CASSQEAALNQPQHF.

The genes are TRBV28 and TRBJ2-1; 16 bases are a match to TRBD2. The germline V gene encodes CDR1 MDHEN and CDR2 SYDVKM. CDR3 length equals 19 residues. Trimming at V came to 1 base and at J to 0 bases, leaving 3 bases not matched to a gene. The CDR3 DNA is TGTGCCAGCAGTTTATTGGGACTAGCGGGAGGGAGCTCCTACAATGAGCAGTTCTTC. Its translation is CASSLLGLAGGSSYNEQFF. Drawing the rest from reference TRBV28 and TRBJ2-1, the complete variable domain is DVKVTQSSRYLVKRTGEKVFLECVQDMDHENMFWYRQDPGLGLRLIYFSYDVKMKEKGDIPEGYSVSREKKERFSLILESASTNQTSMYLCASSLLGLAGGSSYNEQFFGPGTRLTVL.

This chain uses TRBV10-3 with TRBJ1-6, with D maybe TRBD1 (5 bases). Trimming pared 2 bases from V and 8 bases from J, leaving 10 bases between. Germline V gene data show CDR1 as ENHRY and CDR2 as SYGVKD. The CDR3 totals 14 residues. CDR3 sequence (DNA): TGTGCCATCAGTGAGGGGGCTACTCATTCACCCCTCCACTTT. It translates to CAISEGATHSPLHF.

Comment on this clone: The sample contains more than one DNA sequence encoding this CDR3. V and J are TRBV10-1 and TRBJ1-1, with TRBD1 as a possible D gene (6 bases). Germline V gene sequence: CDR1 WNHNN, CDR2 SYGVQD (reference sequence). Deletions cut 6 bases from V and 3 bases from J, with 14 bases between. The CDR3 has 14 amino acids. The CDR3 protein is CASSEDSADTEAFF. CDR3 nucleotides: TGCGCCAGCAGCGAGGACAGTGCCGACACTGAAGCTTTCTTT.

The chain recombines TRBV21-1 with TRBJ2-2; TRBD1 is the table's D call and was not checked against the DNA. TRBV21-1 is shown as a pseudogene. The CDR3 runs 16 residues. DNA of the CDR3: TGTGCCAGCAACCACTCCGGGACAGGGCTTCCCGGGGAGCTGTTTTTT. Translation: CASNHSGTGLPGELFF.

V usage is TRBV19 and J usage is TRBJ2-1, with 15 bases that match TRBD2. This CDR3 has 16 amino acids. With V trimmed by 7 bases and J by 8 bases, 9 bases remained unmatched. Germline assignment: CDR1 LNHDA and CDR2 SQIVND (reference sequence). The CDR3 sequence: CASMDRGLAGGDEQFF. In DNA, the CDR3 is TGTGCCAGTATGGACCGTGGACTAGCGGGAGGGGATGAGCAGTTCTTC.

This chain links TRBV6-1 with TRBJ2-7; no clear D gene. Germline CDR1 and CDR2: MNHNS and SASEGT. The CDR3 runs to 15 residues. Trimming removed 6 bases at V and 4 bases at J, with 19 bases between. In DNA, the CDR3 is TGTGCCAGCAGGGAGCCCTCGGACCCAACTTACGAGCAGTACTTC. Residues: CASREPSDPTYEQYF.

V usage is TRBV9 and J usage is TRBJ1-2, with 10 bases matching TRBD1. The trim removed 2 bases at V and 4 bases at J, leaving 5 bases unmatched. The CDR3 covers 15 residues. The germline CDR1 and CDR2 sequences are SGDLS and YYNGEE. The CDR3 sequence is CASSVGQGGLYGYTF. Here the CDR3 DNA reads TGTGCCAGCAGCGTTGGACAGGGGGGTCTCTATGGCTACACCTTC.

V usage is TRBV5-1 and J usage is TRBJ2-7, with D hard to call. Germline CDR1 reads SGHRS; CDR2 reads YFSETQ. Trimming left V 0 bases short and J 7 bases short, with 11 bases between. The CDR3 runs to 13 residues. This CDR3 is CASSLAPGWEQYF. The DNA of the CDR3 is TGCGCCAGCAGCTTGGCCCCGGGTTGGGAGCAGTACTTC.

The chain employs TRBV6-5 and TRBJ1-3, with D unclear. The CDR3 has 16 residues. Germline CDR1 MNHEY, CDR2 SVGAGI. The V end was cut by 2 bases, the J end by 0 bases, with 11 bases between. The CDR3 region has the DNA TGTGCCAGCAGTTACGGGTCGGGGATCTCTGGAAACACCATATATTTT. Amino acid sequence: CASSYGSGISGNTIYF.

The J gene is TRBJ2-1, the V gene TRBV7-3; D not resolved. The CDR3 loop spans 15 amino acids. Germline CDR1 and CDR2: SGHTA and FQGTGA. Deletions cut 0 bases from V and 5 bases from J, with 11 bases between. CDR3 sequence (DNA): TGTGCCAGCAGCTTAACGCGGAAAAAAAACAATGAGCAGTTCTTC. Translating it yields CASSLTRKKNNEQFF.

This chain connects TRBV9 to TRBJ2-2, with D uncertain. This CDR3 is built from 13 residues. The germline V gene has CDR1 SGDLS and CDR2 YYNGEE. V was shortened by 8 bases and J by 0 bases, with 8 bases between the two germline ends. Here the CDR3 DNA reads TGTGCCAGACCCCCGCCGAACACCGGGGAGCTGTTTTTT. Translating gives CARPPPNTGELFF. The whole variable domain, filled in from reference TRBV9 and TRBJ2-2, reads DSGVTQTPKHLITATGQRVTLRCSPRSGDLSVYWYQQSLDQGLQFLIQYYNGEERAKGNILERFSAQQFPDLHSELNLSSLELGDSALYFCARPPPNTGELFFGEGSRLTVL.